This TCR beta chain is from a study of human T cells and chemical hapten exposure (dated by TCRdb to the early 2020s). Turning to the overall study: For sensitization, 2% DPC in acetone was applied to a roughly 2 cm by roughly 2 cm area of upper inner arm skin. Throughout the study period of roughly 24 weeks, patients also received therapeutic DPC doses to the scalp every week. Patch testing was performed on the upper back with Finn chambers containing 0.01% DPC, and the patch tests were scored after 6 days according to International Contact Dermatitis Research Group standards. Most of the patients in the cohort were female, and the cohort covered alopecia areata with under or over 50% scalp involvement, alopecia totalis and alopecia universalis. Libraries were pooled for sequencing, and per-sample TCR yields varied mainly because of small differences in library volumes within the pool. This study followed changes in the peripheral blood TCR repertoire in vivo during primary and secondary sensitization of alopecia patients to the hapten diphenylcyclopropenone (DPC). Patient blood was sampled pre-sensitization (week 0) and at 2, 6 and about 24 weeks after DPC sensitization. Under 30 alopecia patients gave blood for TCR sequencing at one to four time points (pre-sensitization, 2, 6 and 24 weeks).

Library generation was performed with RACE. Reads for this sample came from a NextSeq 500. During library preparation, unique molecular identifiers were attached to individual cDNA molecules so that TCRs could be counted quantitatively and reproducibly. For every blood RNA sample, sequencing covered both the TCR alpha and TCR beta chains. The authors processed their data as follows. A median of approximately 100,000 TCRs per sample was observed, with a range of about 23,224 to 750,000. The Decombinator software suite was used to annotate the V, J and CDR3 of the TCR reads. For PS versus PT1 abundance plots, all samples were subsampled to the same number of TCRs (28,000). Expanded TCRs were defined as absent before sensitization and observed at least eight times at the 2-week time point. Starting from the raw public reads, TCRdb applied fastp trimming at Q25, assembled clones with MiXCR and retained in-frame beta chains. Rows are combined by CDR3 protein, so each entry shows the most common genes and DNA. For this entry, the V and J calls and clone size follow TCRdb and not the study's own pipeline. The sample yields over 100,000 distinct CDR3 sequences; 9% to 9.5% were counted once. Approximately 2.8% of the sample rests with the top ten.

The paper as a whole reports these results and caveats: The number of TCRs above 1 in 1000 frequency did not change with DPC sensitization; there was no evidence of global repertoire structure alterations. Repeated subsampling changed both the strength of the expansion versus patch-test correlation and the threshold at which that correlation became significant. Alopecia, a presumed autoimmune disease, was present in all patients, so the immune response of the patients might differ from that of healthy individuals. Patch test score correlated positively with the number of PT1 expanded TCRs, reaching significance at thresholds 8, 16 and 32 but not at 4. Expanded TCRs formed significantly more large CDR3 similarity clusters than pre-sensitization or healthy control sets, consistent with antigen-driven responses.

According to the germline V gene (reference sequence), CDR1 reads LGHDT and CDR2 reads YNNKEL. Inclusive of the bounding cysteine and phenylalanine, the CDR3 is 15 residues long. Of all the DNA, just the CDR3 is kept, 45 bases in frame from base 1. The germline ends are 17 bases apart after V is trimmed by 4 bases and J by 5 bases. The intended sense of this specimen's time point label: patch test 2, 6 weeks after DPC sensitization. Taken with the paper, the label for treatment or condition translates to: therapeutic diphenylcyclopropenone sensitization with weekly scalp DPC. At each patch-test visit, blood was drawn before the patch test was applied. Eligible patients were aged 18 to 70, diagnosed with alopecia, deemed suitable for DPC therapy, and excluded if pregnant. Unfractionated whole blood was collected in Tempus Blood RNA tubes, and total RNA was extracted from that blood. About this clonotype itself: Its antigen is still unknown. Per-base quality was not reported, and no clone a single base away is much larger than it.

This TCR derives from a middle-aged woman with alopecia areata. Some clones in this sample may be carry-over from other donors' samples. The specimen was whole blood, collected in connection with sensitization to the hapten diphenylcyclopropenone (DPC). The V and J genes are TRBV3-1 and TRBJ2-5; the D region possibly corresponds to TRBD2 (6 bases align). In nucleotides, the sequence is TGTGCCAGCAGCCCCGGGGGAACCGCCGGGGAGACCCAGTACTTC. The resulting protein is CASSPGGTAGETQYF.